The 24 T cell receptor beta chains below all came from one sample that was sequenced in a study of T cells expressing NK-cell markers. TCRdb reprocessed the 5' RACE reads, with one entry per CDR3 protein and no DNA. The sample features about 160,000 distinct CDR3 sequences, with around 21% in its top ten. Sequences were obtained from blood T cells: a sorted CD56 or NKG2C T cell subset, CD4+ or CD8+ T cells, or bulk PBMC T cells (not recorded which). The receptor source for this set is a man aged 18 to 69 in good health.

This sequence joins TRBV3-1 and TRBJ2-3; the D call from TCRdb, TRBD2, cannot be confirmed without DNA. CDR1 is LGHDT and CDR2 is YNNKEL in the germline V gene (reference sequence). This CDR3 comprises 17 residues. The CDR3 sequence: CASSQGLGTDQRDTQYF.

The chain carries TRBV3-1 and TRBJ2-1; TCRdb reports TRBD2, a call that lacks DNA to check it against. Germline V gene data show CDR1 as LGHDT and CDR2 as YNNKEL (reference sequence). This CDR3 contains 14 residues. The chain's CDR3 is CASSQGGGQNEQFF.

CDR3 loop: CASSQTGEAEAFF. The V gene is TRBV13, the J gene TRBJ1-1; TCRdb gives TRBD1 as the D gene, but with no DNA this cannot be confirmed. CDR3 length: 13 amino acids. Germline V gene lookup returns CDR1 PRHDT and CDR2 FYEKMQ (reference sequence).

CDR3 protein: CASSWGLGGRVTEAFF. The gene calls are TRBV5-5 and TRBJ1-1; with no DNA, the TCRdb D assignment of TRBD1 cannot be verified. Germline assignment: CDR1 SGHKS and CDR2 YYEKEE (reference sequence). CDR3 length equals 16 residues. Combining the CDR3 with reference TRBV5-5 and TRBJ1-1 gives the whole variable domain DAGVTQSPTHLIKTRGQQVTLRCSPISGHKSVSWYQQVLGQGPQFIFQYYEKEERGRGNFPDRFSARQFPNYSSELNVNALLLGDSALYLCASSWGLGGRVTEAFFGQGTRLTVV.

The chain links TRBV20-1 to TRBJ2-7. This CDR3 is 13 amino acids long. Germline loops: CDR1 DFQATT, CDR2 SNEGSKA (reference sequence). The chain's CDR3 is CSARELGRDEQYF.

The CDR3 protein is CASSAGGANGYTF. The V call is TRBV27, the J call TRBJ1-2. The CDR3 has 13 residues. Germline values: CDR1 MNHEY, CDR2 SMNVEV (reference sequence).

The chain is built from TRBV12-3 or TRBV12-4 and TRBJ2-1; TCRdb's D call, TRBD1, is unchecked because there is no DNA. This CDR3 contains 15 residues. CDR3 in amino acids: CASSFRQGVRNEQFF.

V is TRBV6-1 and J is TRBJ2-7; TCRdb proposes TRBD2, but this gene call is untestable without DNA. The CDR3 is 12 residues long. Looked up from germline, CDR1 is MNHNS and CDR2 is SASEGT. The CDR3 reads CASTHPDREQYF.

The V and J genes are TRBV9 and TRBJ1-2; TCRdb's D call, TRBD1, is unchecked because there is no DNA. This CDR3 has 14 residues. Germline CDR1 and CDR2: SGDLS and YYNGEE. The CDR3 sequence is CASSLGEPGNGYTF.

The rearrangement uses TRBV4-1 and TRBJ2-3; TCRdb's D gene call, TRBD1, goes unchecked for lack of DNA. The CDR3 runs to 15 residues. In germline, CDR1 is MGHRA, CDR2 YSYEKL. The CDR3: CASSHQDRGLDTQYF.

This chain joins TRBV5-8 and TRBJ2-7; absent DNA, TCRdb's TRBD1 call cannot be checked. This CDR3 is 14 amino acids long. CDR1 is SGHTS and CDR2 is YDEGEE in the germline V gene. The CDR3 sequence: CASSARGAPVEQYF.

V is TRBV20-1 and J is TRBJ1-6. The CDR3 spans 15 residues. Per the germline V gene, CDR1 is DFQATT and CDR2 is SNEGSKA (reference sequence). This chain's CDR3 is CSDNWTTISRSPLHF.

The gene calls are TRBV28 and TRBJ2-7; TCRdb names TRBD1, which stays unverified in the absence of DNA. Per the germline V gene, CDR1 is MDHEN and CDR2 is SYDVKM. The CDR3 totals 14 residues. CDR3 amino acids: CASSLTGTIYEQYF.

This rearrangement joins TRBV20-1 to TRBJ2-7. The CDR3 covers 14 residues. CDR1 is DFQATT, CDR2 SNEGSKA, per germline (reference sequence). This CDR3 reads CSARHRRISYEQYF.

The chain has TRBV18 and TRBJ2-3; the D call from TCRdb, TRBD1, cannot be confirmed without DNA. The CDR3 is 14 residues long. Germline assignment: CDR1 KGHSH and CDR2 LQKENI. This CDR3 reads CASSPTGGTDTQYF.

This rearrangement joins TRBV5-1 to TRBJ2-2; there is no DNA to check the TCRdb D call of TRBD2. Per the germline V gene, CDR1 is SGHRS and CDR2 is YFSETQ. This CDR3 is 17 amino acids long. The CDR3 loop reads CASSLAPSGGDTGELFF.

The chain combines TRBV11-2 with TRBJ2-2; the D call from TCRdb, TRBD1, cannot be confirmed without DNA. CDR1 is SGHAT and CDR2 is FQNNGV in the germline V gene. This CDR3 has 16 amino acids. This CDR3 reads CASSQTGGENTGELFF.

The V gene is TRBV12-3 or TRBV12-4, the J gene TRBJ2-2; TCRdb gives TRBD1 as the D gene, but with no DNA this cannot be confirmed. The CDR3 spans 14 residues. This CDR3 is CASSFTGNTGELFF.

The chain has TRBV23-1 and TRBJ2-3. TRBV23-1 falls under the ORF class, with uncertain function. This CDR3 has 12 residues. CDR3 loop: CASSWNLDTQYF.

The V and J genes are TRBV11-1 and TRBJ2-1; TCRdb designates TRBD1, a call that cannot be tested without DNA. This CDR3 is built from 19 residues. The germline V gene encodes CDR1 SGHAT and CDR2 FQDESV (reference sequence). The CDR3 loop reads CASSSRSLAGIITYNEQFF.

The V gene is TRBV12-3 or TRBV12-4, the J gene TRBJ1-1; TCRdb calls TRBD1, which cannot be checked without DNA. The CDR3 consists of 14 residues. The CDR3 region is CASSLTGLNTEAFF.

This sequence joins TRBV27 and TRBJ1-5. CDR1 is MNHEY, CDR2 SMNVEV, per germline (reference sequence). The CDR3 sequence is 13 residues long. CDR3 loop: CASSFSRLQPQHF.

The rearrangement uses TRBV29-1 and TRBJ2-7; TCRdb's assignment of TRBD1 cannot be checked, as there is no DNA. There are 14 residues in the CDR3. Per germline, CDR1 SQVTM and CDR2 ANQGSEA. CDR3 in amino acids: CSAYGDINSYEQYF.

V usage is TRBV5-5 and J usage is TRBJ2-2; as DNA is missing, the TRBD1 call by TCRdb cannot be tested. This CDR3 region has 15 residues. CDR1 is SGHKS, CDR2 YYEKEE, per germline (reference sequence). The CDR3 sequence: CASSRDRDGTGELFF.